The clone carrying this TCR beta chain was detected only a few times. Its antigen is unidentified. Investigators reverse transcribed all isolated RNA, so they sequenced expressed TCRB transcripts. Clones were read by immunoSEQ multiplex PCR, and TCRdb kept only the in-frame ones, dropping some. The repertoire includes around 710,000 clones, roughly an eighth of them detected once, and more than 0.09% sits in the top ten. This record belongs to a study of beta chain features in type 1 diabetes. Regarding the study as a whole: Moderate yet significant TCRB CDR3 shortening was seen in Type 1 diabetes patients in all four CD4+ subsets.

The source is a man aged 30 to 39 with type 1 diabetes. The sequenced sample consisted of naive CD4+ T cells from blood.

DNA for the CDR3: TGTGCCAGCAGTCCTGACAGGCCCGAGACCCAGTACTTC. Amino acid sequence: CASSPDRPETQYF. The rearrangement uses TRBV6-5 and TRBJ2-5; D is perhaps TRBD1 (6 bases). With 5 bases removed from V and 5 bases from J, the gap between germline ends came to 12 bases. Germline values: CDR1 MNHEY, CDR2 SVGAGI. This CDR3 comprises 13 residues.